A single sample gave rise to the 30 T cell receptor beta chains below, sequenced in a study of patients and donors after allogeneic stem cell transplantation. MiXCR, applied by TCRdb to the RT-PCR reads, yields one record per CDR3 protein. The sample records some 30,000 distinct CDR3 sequences, less than 45% being singletons. Sequencing was performed on blood, either unsorted or a sorted T cell fraction (not recorded which). The source of these receptors is a human donor who was either an allogeneic HSCT recipient or a stem cell or donor lymphocyte infusion donor (not recorded which). It is not recorded whose cells these are; they may come from a transplant donor.

The chain employs TRBV6-6 and TRBJ2-7, with D unclear. The CDR3 covers 17 residues. CDR1 and CDR2 (germline): MNHNY, SVGAGI (reference sequence). V was cut by 3 bases and J by 0 bases, with 18 bases left in between. DNA of the CDR3: TGTGCCAGCAGTTATTCCAGTTCTAAGGACCGCTCCTACGAGCAGTACGTC. Its translation: CASSYSSSKDRSYEQYV.

This clonotype was counted between two and nine times. The chain joins TRBV5-1 to TRBJ1-4; 10 nucleotides align to TRBD1. This CDR3 has 14 residues. The junction had 4 bases not matched to a gene; V was cut back by 4 bases and J by 7 bases. Per the germline V gene, CDR1 is SGHRS and CDR2 is YFSETQ. CDR3: CASSTGTGVEKLFF. The CDR3 nucleotides are TGCGCCAGCAGCACCGGGACAGGGGTTGAAAAACTGTTTTTT.

The chain employs TRBV5-1 and TRBJ1-2, with a possible D match to TRBD1 (6 bases). This CDR3 has 13 residues. Trimming left V 7 bases short and J 3 bases short, with 13 bases between. Germline V CDR1 and CDR2: SGHRS, YFSETQ. The CDR3 DNA reads TGCGCCAGCCAGGGGAATTGGGACTATGGCTACACCTTC. As protein: CASQGNWDYGYTF.

This clonotype was observed a handful of times. The gene calls are TRBV5-1 and TRBJ2-1, with D perhaps TRBD1 or TRBD2 (5 bases each). V was pared by 5 bases and J by 8 bases, with 11 bases between. The CDR3 spans 12 residues. Germline loops: CDR1 SGHRS, CDR2 YFSETQ. This CDR3 is CASRFWGYEQFF. CDR3 nucleotides: TGCGCCAGCAGGTTTTGGGGGTATGAGCAGTTCTTC.

The rearrangement uses TRBV4-1 and TRBJ2-4; D is ambiguous. The CDR3 is 12 amino acids. Germline CDR1 and CDR2: MGHRA and YSYEKL. Trimming stripped 2 bases from V and 8 bases from J, with 7 bases between. The CDR3 sequence is CASSQYPDIQYF. The DNA of the CDR3 is TGCGCCAGCAGCCAATATCCGGACATTCAGTACTTC.

This sequence joins TRBV7-2 and TRBJ1-1; D ambiguous. This CDR3 is built from 15 residues. Trimming took off 5 bases at V and 2 bases at J, with 15 bases between the two ends. From germline, CDR1 is SGHTA and CDR2 FQGNSA. CDR3 DNA sequence: TGTGCCAGCAGCCCATATCGGCAGCTTAACACTGAAGCTTTCTTT. Translation: CASSPYRQLNTEAFF. Looking up the rest from reference TRBV7-2 and TRBJ1-1 gives the full variable domain: GAGVSQSPSNKVTEKGKDVELRCDPISGHTALYWYRQSLGQGLEFLIYFQGNSAPDKSGLPSDRFSAERTGGSVSTLTIQRTQQEDSAVYLCASSPYRQLNTEAFFGQGTRLTVV.

This sequence joins TRBV12-3 or TRBV12-4 and TRBJ2-5; the D gene is possibly TRBD2 (5 bases). The V and J ends lost 5 bases and 1 base respectively, with 11 bases between them. There are 14 residues in the CDR3. CDR3 bases: TGTGCCAGCAGTGAACAGAGGGTCCAAGAGACCCAGTACTTC. Protein product: CASSEQRVQETQYF.

This clonotype was detected many times. The chain couples TRBV10-3 to TRBJ2-3, with TRBD2 matching over 9 bases. V shed 6 bases, J shed 3 bases, and the junction held 4 bases outside the gene matches. The CDR3 covers 14 residues. The V gene's germline CDR1 is ENHRY and CDR2 SYGVKD. The CDR3 nucleotides are TGTGCCATCAGGGTAGCGGGAGAAACAGATACGCAGTATTTT. It encodes CAIRVAGETDTQYF.

The CDR3 spells CASSLDGAVGNTIYF. The CDR3 nucleotides read TGTGCCAGCAGCTTAGATGGGGCGGTGGGAAACACCATATATTTT. The rearrangement links TRBV7-6 to TRBJ1-3, with D tentatively TRBD1 (5 bases). The CDR3 is 15 amino acids. V was cut by 1 base and J by 4 bases, with 11 bases left in between. Germline V gene lookup returns CDR1 SGHVS and CDR2 FNYEAQ.

V usage is TRBV5-1 and J usage is TRBJ2-5; a weak D match, TRBD2 (5 bases). This CDR3 comprises 13 residues. CDR1 SGHRS and CDR2 YFSETQ come from the germline V gene. V shed 1 base and J shed 8 bases, with 12 bases lying between them. In DNA, the CDR3 is TGCGCCAGCAGCTTGAGCAGCGGCGGTACCCAGTACTTC. It yields the protein CASSLSSGGTQYF.

The chain uses TRBV5-1 and TRBJ1-4, with D possibly TRBD1 on 6 matching bases. The CDR3 length is 14 residues. V shed 4 bases and J shed 6 bases, with 13 bases lying between them. From germline, CDR1 is SGHRS and CDR2 YFSETQ. Here the CDR3 reads CASSPGQGYEKLFF. CDR3 DNA sequence: TGCGCCAGCAGCCCCGGCCAGGGGTATGAAAAACTGTTTTTT.

This clonotype occurred a few times. The V and J genes are TRBV10-3 and TRBJ1-3; no firm D call. The germline CDR1 and CDR2 sequences are ENHRY and SYGVKD. The CDR3 is 11 residues long. V was clipped by 10 bases and J by 4 bases, with 8 bases between them. The CDR3 DNA sequence: TGTGCCACCCTCGCCGGAAACACCATATATTTT. The encoded protein is CATLAGNTIYF.

The chain joins TRBV7-8 to TRBJ2-1; weak D call: TRBD2 (5 bases). This CDR3 spans 15 amino acids. V was pared by 5 bases and J by 2 bases, with 13 bases between. Germline V lookup: CDR1 SGHVS, CDR2 FQNEAQ. The CDR3 region is CASSPLRGPYNEQFF. CDR3 coding DNA: TGTGCCAGCAGCCCCCTGAGAGGGCCCTACAATGAGCAGTTCTTC.

The CDR3 region has the DNA TGCAGTGCTAGAGATCGTACACGAAACACCGGGGAGCTGTTTTTT. Protein: CSARDRTRNTGELFF. This chain connects TRBV20-1 to TRBJ2-2; D is undetermined. Germline CDR1 DFQATT, CDR2 SNEGSKA (reference sequence). V lost 0 bases and J 2 bases, leaving 10 bases between the germline ends. The CDR3 loop spans 15 amino acids.

The chain recombines TRBV9 with TRBJ1-2, with TRBD1 as a possible D gene (5 bases). V was cut by 3 bases and J by 7 bases, with 10 bases left in between. The CDR3 is 12 amino acids. Germline-derived CDR1 and CDR2 are SGDLS and YYNGEE. The CDR3 is CASSAQGRGYTF. CDR3 coding DNA: TGTGCCAGCAGCGCCCAGGGACGTGGCTACACCTTC.

This clonotype was observed a few times. The chain uses TRBV29-1 and TRBJ1-6, with 9 nucleotides matching TRBD1. This CDR3 region has 12 residues. Looked up from germline, CDR1 is SQVTM and CDR2 is ANQGSEA. The J segment lost 10 bases and the V segment lost 4 bases, leaving 2 bases of the junction unmatched. The CDR3 spells CSVGTGESPLHF. The CDR3 DNA follows: TGCAGCGTTGGGACAGGGGAATCACCCCTCCACTTT.

This clonotype was counted only a few times. This chain joins TRBV9 and TRBJ2-1; the D gene is possibly TRBD2 (6 bases). Per the germline V gene, CDR1 is SGDLS and CDR2 is YYNGEE. V dropped 5 bases and J dropped 0 bases, with 15 bases sitting between them. The CDR3 loop spans 16 amino acids. The CDR3 loop reads CASSSGPPHSYNEQFF. DNA of the CDR3: TGTGCCAGCAGTAGCGGCCCTCCCCACTCCTACAATGAGCAGTTCTTC. The full variable domain, completed using reference TRBV9 and TRBJ2-1, is DSGVTQTPKHLITATGQRVTLRCSPRSGDLSVYWYQQSLDQGLQFLIQYYNGEERAKGNILERFSAQQFPDLHSELNLSSLELGDSALYFCASSSGPPHSYNEQFFGPGTRLTVL.

The rearrangement joins TRBV6-6 to TRBJ2-1, with 8 bases matching TRBD1. CDR3 length: 15 amino acids. V gave up 2 bases and J gave up 6 bases; unmatched junction bases: 6. The germline V gene encodes CDR1 MNHNY and CDR2 SVGAGI (reference sequence). CDR3 sequence reads: CASSYQGADINEQFF. DNA of the CDR3: TGTGCCAGCAGTTACCAGGGGGCGGATATCAATGAGCAGTTCTTC.

This clonotype was recorded a few times. The chain combines TRBV18 with TRBJ1-2; 7 bases fit TRBD1. The V and J ends lost 0 bases and 3 bases, in that order; junction bases with no gene match: 4. Looked up from germline, CDR1 is KGHSH and CDR2 is LQKENI. The CDR3 is made up of 15 amino acids. The chain's CDR3 is CASSPPIDRDYGYTF. The CDR3 nucleotides read TGTGCCAGCTCACCACCGATTGACAGGGACTATGGCTACACCTTC.

This chain links TRBV6-6 with TRBJ1-2; maybe TRBD1 (5 bases). The CDR3 covers 12 residues. Germline CDR1 is MNHNY and CDR2 is SVGAGI (reference sequence). Trimming took 5 bases from V and 4 from J, leaving 8 bases between them. CDR3: CASSTGTYGYTF. The CDR3 DNA sequence: TGTGCCAGCAGTACTGGGACCTATGGCTACACCTTC.

CDR3 DNA: TGTGCCAGCAGCTTAGAATTTGCAGACACTGAAGCTTTCTTT. This gives the protein CASSLEFADTEAFF. This chain uses TRBV7-8 with TRBJ1-1, with D uncertain. This CDR3 is built from 14 residues. Trimming took off 1 base at V and 3 bases at J, with 9 bases between the two ends. Germline V gene lookup returns CDR1 SGHVS and CDR2 FQNEAQ.

CDR3 bases: TGCGCCAGCAGCCAACAATTGAAAGATACGCAGTATTTT. Protein sequence: CASSQQLKDTQYF. The rearrangement joins TRBV4-3 to TRBJ2-3; D unclear. This CDR3 is built from 13 residues. The V gene's germline CDR1 is LGHNA and CDR2 YSLEER. V lost 2 bases and J lost 5, with 8 bases in between.

The chain carries TRBV5-1 and TRBJ2-3, with TRBD2 identical over 9 bases. The junction had 13 bases not matched to a gene; V was cut back by 3 bases and J by 5 bases. The CDR3 has 17 amino acids. Germline V CDR1 and CDR2: SGHRS, YFSETQ. CDR3 in DNA: TGCGCCAGCAGCTCCCCCGGGACTAGCCTCTCCGGAGATACGCAGTATTTT. This encodes CASSSPGTSLSGDTQYF.

This clonotype was recorded a few times. This chain connects TRBV7-9 to TRBJ2-1; D is undetermined. This CDR3 comprises 11 residues. Germline CDR1 and CDR2: SEHNR and FQNEAQ (reference sequence). V lost 5 bases and J 5 bases, leaving 4 bases between the germline ends. Here the CDR3 DNA reads TGTGCCAGCAGCGGGCACAATGAGCAGTTCTTC. The encoded protein is CASSGHNEQFF. Filled out from reference TRBV7-9 and TRBJ2-1, the complete variable domain reads DTGVSQNPRHKITKRGQNVTFRCDPISEHNRLYWYRQTLGQGPEFLTYFQNEAQLEKSRLLSDRFSAERPKGSFSTLEIQRTEQGDSAMYLCASSGHNEQFFGPGTRLTVL.

J is TRBJ2-1 and V is TRBV9; D possibly corresponds to TRBD1 (5 bases). Germline CDR1 SGDLS, CDR2 YYNGEE. CDR3 size: 14 residues. The V gene lost 2 bases and the J gene lost 7 bases, with 13 bases spanning the gap. CDR3 sequence: CASSVTGLGNEQFF. The CDR3 nucleotides are TGTGCCAGCAGCGTCACAGGCCTAGGAAATGAGCAGTTCTTC.

The chain links TRBV6-6 to TRBJ1-1, with D perhaps matching TRBD1 (6 bases). Trimming removed 0 bases from V and 1 base from J, with 9 bases in between. This CDR3 is built from 15 residues. Germline V gene data show CDR1 as MNHNY and CDR2 as SVGAGI (reference sequence). The CDR3 loop is CASSYSGGANTEAFF. The CDR3 DNA follows: TGTGCCAGCAGTTACTCGGGGGGCGCGAACACTGAAGCTTTCTTT.

The V call is TRBV12-3 or TRBV12-4, the J call TRBJ2-7; tentatively, D is TRBD2 (6 bases). The germline V and J ends were trimmed by 6 bases and 9 bases, with 15 bases remaining between them. CDR3 length: 12 residues. This chain's CDR3 is CASSPGGVWQYV. The DNA for the CDR3 is TGTGCCAGCAGCCCAGGCGGGGTCTGGCAGTACGTC.

This chain connects TRBV20-1 to TRBJ2-4, with D hard to call. Deletions cut 0 bases from V and 3 bases from J, with 18 bases between. The germline CDR1 and CDR2 sequences are DFQATT and SNEGSKA (reference sequence). This CDR3 spans 17 amino acids. CDR3 in amino acids: CSARDHWLPNYKNIQYF. In nucleotides, the CDR3 is TGCAGTGCTAGAGATCACTGGTTGCCAAATTACAAAAACATTCAGTACTTC.

The chain links TRBV20-1 to TRBJ1-4; D call uncertain. Trimming took off 0 bases at V and 8 bases at J, with 10 bases between the two ends. This CDR3 region has 13 residues. Germline CDR1 is DFQATT and CDR2 is SNEGSKA (reference sequence). Here the CDR3 DNA reads TGCAGTGCTAGAGAGGGCCCACCAGAAAAACTGTTTTTT. It is translated as CSAREGPPEKLFF.

This clonotype was detected many times. V is TRBV20-1 and J is TRBJ1-1; D not resolved. The CDR3 runs 11 residues. Germline-derived CDR1 and CDR2 are DFQATT and SNEGSKA (reference sequence). V was shortened by 3 bases and J by 7 bases, with 9 bases between the two germline ends. For the CDR3, the DNA is TGCAGTGCTAGCTTGGGATTTGAAGCTTTCTTT. It is translated as CSASLGFEAFF.